This T cell receptor (beta chain) came from a study of cytomegalovirus exposure and HLA in healthy donors. Regarding this clone: Its antigen remains unidentified. This specimen includes other DNA sequences encoding the same CDR3.

PCR amplification relied on 60 Vbeta primers (plus 13 Jbeta primers). Sequencing used immunoSEQ multiplex PCR; TCRdb keeps in-frame clones, though not all of them. The profile covers over 150,000 clones, with approximately 62% appearing a single time and 1.1% to 1.5% taken by the ten largest. Regarding the study as a whole: Among TCR beta chains, those listed as cytomegalovirus-associated numbered 164. Despite most TCR sequences being rare, some public TCRs occurred in many donors.

CDR1 and CDR2 (germline): KGHSH, LQKENI. V lost 4 bases and J lost 1, with 7 bases in between. The CDR3 contains 13 residues. Sequenced sample: PBMCs. The clonotype originates from a man aged 45-65 years in good health and CMV-seronegative. V gene TRBV18 combines with J gene TRBJ1-1, with a possible D match to TRBD1 (5 bases). The CDR3 is CASSLRENTEAFF. The CDR3 nucleotides are TGTGCCAGCTCACTCAGGGAGAACACTGAAGCTTTCTTT.